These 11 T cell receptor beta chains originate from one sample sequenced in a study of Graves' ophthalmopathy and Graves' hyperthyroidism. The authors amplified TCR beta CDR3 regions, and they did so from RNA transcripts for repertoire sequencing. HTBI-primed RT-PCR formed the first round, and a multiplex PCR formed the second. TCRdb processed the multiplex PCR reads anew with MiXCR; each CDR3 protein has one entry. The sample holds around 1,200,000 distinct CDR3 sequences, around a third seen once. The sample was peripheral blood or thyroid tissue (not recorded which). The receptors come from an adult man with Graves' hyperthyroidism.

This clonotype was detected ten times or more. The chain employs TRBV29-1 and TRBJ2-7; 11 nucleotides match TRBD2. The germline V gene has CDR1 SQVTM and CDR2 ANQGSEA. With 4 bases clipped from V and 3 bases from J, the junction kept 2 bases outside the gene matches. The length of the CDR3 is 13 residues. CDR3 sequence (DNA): TGCAGCGTTGCGACTAGCGGGAACTACGAGCAGTACTTC. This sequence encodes CSVATSGNYEQYF.

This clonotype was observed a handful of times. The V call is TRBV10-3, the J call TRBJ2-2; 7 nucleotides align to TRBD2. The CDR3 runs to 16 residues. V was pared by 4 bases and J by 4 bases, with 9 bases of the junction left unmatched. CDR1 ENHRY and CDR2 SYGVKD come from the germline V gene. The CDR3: CAISAPRGRGTGELFF. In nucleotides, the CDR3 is TGTGCCATCAGTGCCCCTCGCGGGAGAGGCACCGGGGAGCTGTTTTTT.

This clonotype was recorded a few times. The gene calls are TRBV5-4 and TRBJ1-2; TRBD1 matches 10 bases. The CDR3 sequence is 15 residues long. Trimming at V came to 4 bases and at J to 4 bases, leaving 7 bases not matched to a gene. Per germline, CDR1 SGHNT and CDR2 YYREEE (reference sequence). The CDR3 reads CASSRQGAGGYGYTF. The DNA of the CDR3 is TGTGCCAGCAGCCGACAGGGGGCTGGAGGCTATGGCTACACCTTC.

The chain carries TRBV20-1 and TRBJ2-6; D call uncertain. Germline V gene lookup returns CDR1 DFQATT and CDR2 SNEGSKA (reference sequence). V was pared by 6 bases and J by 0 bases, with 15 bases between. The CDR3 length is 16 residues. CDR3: CSASSTAGSGANVLTF. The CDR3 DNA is TGCAGTGCCAGTAGCACGGCAGGCTCTGGGGCCAACGTCCTGACTTTC.

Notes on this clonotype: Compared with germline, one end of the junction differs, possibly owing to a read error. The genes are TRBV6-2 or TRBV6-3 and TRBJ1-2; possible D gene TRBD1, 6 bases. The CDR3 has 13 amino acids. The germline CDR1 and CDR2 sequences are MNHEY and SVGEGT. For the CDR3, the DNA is TGTGACAGCAGTTCCGGACAGAACTATGGCTACACCTTC. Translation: CDSSSGQNYGYTF.

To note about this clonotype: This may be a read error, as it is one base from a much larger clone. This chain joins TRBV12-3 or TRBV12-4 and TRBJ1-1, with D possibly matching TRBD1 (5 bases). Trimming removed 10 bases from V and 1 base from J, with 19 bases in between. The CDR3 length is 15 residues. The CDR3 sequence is CANRTGTAKNTEAFF. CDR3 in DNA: TGTGCCAACAGGACTGGGACGGCGAAGAACACTGAAGCTTTCTTT.

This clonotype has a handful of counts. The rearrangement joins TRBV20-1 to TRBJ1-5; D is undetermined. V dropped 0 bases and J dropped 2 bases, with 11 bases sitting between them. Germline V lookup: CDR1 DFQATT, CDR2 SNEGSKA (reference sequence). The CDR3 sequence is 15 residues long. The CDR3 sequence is CSARDFRTGNQPQHF. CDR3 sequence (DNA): TGCAGTGCTAGAGACTTCAGGACGGGCAATCAGCCCCAGCATTTT.

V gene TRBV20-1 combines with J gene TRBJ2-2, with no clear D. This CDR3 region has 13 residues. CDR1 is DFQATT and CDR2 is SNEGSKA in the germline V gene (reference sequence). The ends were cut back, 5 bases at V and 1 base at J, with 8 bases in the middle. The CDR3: CSAWTENTGELFF. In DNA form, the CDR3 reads TGCAGTGCTTGGACGGAGAACACCGGGGAGCTGTTTTTT.

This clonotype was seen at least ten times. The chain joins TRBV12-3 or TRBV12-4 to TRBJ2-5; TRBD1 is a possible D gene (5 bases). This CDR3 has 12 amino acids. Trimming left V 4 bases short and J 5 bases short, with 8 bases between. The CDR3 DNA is TGTGCCAGCAGTTCAGGGTGGGAGACCCAGTACTTC. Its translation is CASSSGWETQYF.

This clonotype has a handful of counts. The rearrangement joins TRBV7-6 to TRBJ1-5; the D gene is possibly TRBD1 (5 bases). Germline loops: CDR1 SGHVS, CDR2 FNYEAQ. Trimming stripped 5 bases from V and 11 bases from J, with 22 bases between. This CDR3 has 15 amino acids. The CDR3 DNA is TGTGCCAGCAGCCCAGGGTTGGACCCCCAAGAGACCCAGCATTTT. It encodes CASSPGLDPQETQHF.

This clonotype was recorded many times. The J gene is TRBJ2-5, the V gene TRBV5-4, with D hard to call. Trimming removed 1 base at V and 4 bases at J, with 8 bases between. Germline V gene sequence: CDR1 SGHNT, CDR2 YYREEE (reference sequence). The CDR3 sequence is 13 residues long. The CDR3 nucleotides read TGTGCCAGCAGCTTGAGGCCAGTAGAGACCCAGTACTTC. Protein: CASSLRPVETQYF.